A selection of T cell receptor beta chains follows, all from one sample in a study of shared clonotypes between healthy human individuals. Sequencing was performed with immunoSEQ multiplex PCR; in TCRdb, only in-frame clones are kept and a portion is missing. The data hold some 2,000,000 clones, with 85% to 95% observed a single time. Sequencing was done on a sample of naive CD4+ T cells sorted from blood. The origin of the receptors is a young man in good health. The CDR3 runs from the conserved cysteine through the conserved F or W. The order of the fields is clone size, J gene, D gene, V gene, CDR3 protein, CDR3 DNA. The D gene is left open where the match is weak. Size is omitted from some rows. Given values are once, few, many or a class for expanded clones.

clone_size: -; j_call: TRBJ2-7; d_call: TRBD1; v_call: TRBV5-1; cdr3_aa: CASSLAPGTAFFPYEQYF; cdr3_nt: TGCGCCAGCAGCTTGGCCCCCGGGACAGCTTTCTTTCCCTACGAGCAGTACTTC
clone_size: -; j_call: TRBJ2-5; d_call: -; v_call: TRBV29-1; cdr3_aa: CSVGGGGQETQYF; cdr3_nt: TGCAGCGTTGGCGGAGGGGGACAAGAGACCCAGTACTTC
clone_size: -; j_call: TRBJ1-1; d_call: TRBD1; v_call: TRBV30; cdr3_aa: CAGRSRTGAGTEAFF; cdr3_nt: TGTGCCGGACGATCTCGGACAGGAGCGGGGACTGAAGCTTTCTTT
clone_size: -; j_call: TRBJ1-2; d_call: TRBD1; v_call: TRBV18; cdr3_aa: CASSPNRQGGYTF; cdr3_nt: TGTGCCAGCTCACCGAATAGACAGGGTGGCTACACCTTC
clone_size: -; j_call: TRBJ2-7; d_call: -; v_call: TRBV4-3; cdr3_aa: CASSQDMAGRYYEQYF; cdr3_nt: TGCGCCAGCAGCCAAGATATGGCAGGCCGTTACTACGAGCAGTACTTC
clone_size: -; j_call: TRBJ1-5; d_call: -; v_call: TRBV4-2; cdr3_aa: CASSPGGGQGVNQPQHF; cdr3_nt: TGTGCCAGCAGCCCCGGGGGGGGGCAGGGAGTTAATCAGCCCCAGCATTTT
clone_size: -; j_call: TRBJ1-2; d_call: -; v_call: TRBV30; cdr3_aa: CATPGAAAGYGYTF; cdr3_nt: TGTGCTACGCCCGGTGCGGCCGCTGGCTATGGCTACACCTTC
clone_size: -; j_call: TRBJ1-6; d_call: -; v_call: TRBV5-1; cdr3_aa: CASSSGSVGSPLHF; cdr3_nt: TGCGCCAGCAGCTCCGGGAGTGTGGGGTCACCCCTCCACTTT
clone_size: -; j_call: TRBJ2-3; d_call: TRBD2; v_call: TRBV2; cdr3_aa: CARGTSGTDTQYF; cdr3_nt: TGTGCCAGAGGGACTAGCGGGACAGATACGCAGTATTTT
clone_size: -; j_call: TRBJ2-5; d_call: -; v_call: TRBV6-4; cdr3_aa: CASSSNWGETQYF; cdr3_nt: TGTGCCAGCTCGAGTAATTGGGGAGAGACCCAGTACTTC
clone_size: -; j_call: TRBJ2-5; d_call: TRBD2; v_call: TRBV7-9; cdr3_aa: CAGSGGTSGNRETQYF; cdr3_nt: TGTGCCGGCAGCGGGGGGACTAGCGGGAATCGAGAGACCCAGTACTTC
clone_size: -; j_call: TRBJ2-7; d_call: -; v_call: TRBV6-1; cdr3_aa: CASSEVKLATYEQYF; cdr3_nt: TGTGCCAGCAGTGAAGTTAAGTTAGCGACCTACGAGCAGTACTTC
clone_size: -; j_call: TRBJ2-1; d_call: -; v_call: TRBV5-1; cdr3_aa: CASSLAEGFLLF; cdr3_nt: TGCGCCAGCAGCTTGGCGGAGGGGTTCCTTCTCTTC
clone_size: -; j_call: TRBJ2-7; d_call: -; v_call: TRBV28; cdr3_aa: CASTIRTLGEQYF; cdr3_nt: TGTGCCAGCACAATAAGGACCCTGGGGGAGCAGTACTTC
clone_size: -; j_call: TRBJ2-3; d_call: -; v_call: TRBV7-3; cdr3_aa: CASSDPLADTQYF; cdr3_nt: TGTGCCAGCAGCGACCCACTAGCAGATACGCAGTATTTT
clone_size: -; j_call: TRBJ1-4; d_call: -; v_call: TRBV6-5; cdr3_aa: CASRCIRGNEKLFF; cdr3_nt: TGTGCCAGCAGGTGTATCAGGGGAAATGAAAAACTGTTTTTT
clone_size: -; j_call: TRBJ2-7; d_call: TRBD1; v_call: TRBV10-3; cdr3_aa: CAISIGTGRLVVHEQYF; cdr3_nt: TGTGCCATCAGCATTGGGACAGGGAGGTTGGTAGTCCACGAGCAGTACTTC
clone_size: -; j_call: TRBJ2-2; d_call: -; v_call: TRBV6-5; cdr3_aa: CASRQRGDTGELFF; cdr3_nt: TGTGCCAGCCGCCAGAGAGGGGACACCGGGGAGCTGTTTTTT
clone_size: once; j_call: TRBJ1-2; d_call: -; v_call: TRBV6-1; cdr3_aa: CASSEKKVGGYGYTF; cdr3_nt: TGTGCCAGCAGTGAAAAGAAGGTCGGCGGCTATGGCTACACCTTC
clone_size: few; j_call: TRBJ1-1; d_call: -; v_call: TRBV29-1; cdr3_aa: CSVLPGTTEAFF; cdr3_nt: TGCAGCGTTTTGCCAGGGACCACTGAAGCTTTCTTT
clone_size: -; j_call: TRBJ2-5; d_call: TRBD1; v_call: TRBV30; cdr3_aa: CAWRDRGQRAQYF; cdr3_nt: TGTGCCTGGCGGGACAGGGGGCAGAGGGCCCAGTACTTC
clone_size: -; j_call: TRBJ1-2; d_call: TRBD1; v_call: TRBV15; cdr3_aa: CATSRGTDRGRGYTF; cdr3_nt: TGTGCCACCAGCAGGGGTACAGACAGGGGAAGAGGCTACACCTTC
clone_size: -; j_call: TRBJ2-1; d_call: TRBD1; v_call: TRBV7-6; cdr3_aa: CASSWDRVGNEQFF; cdr3_nt: TGTGCCAGCAGCTGGGACAGGGTGGGAAATGAGCAGTTCTTC
clone_size: -; j_call: TRBJ2-1; d_call: TRBD1; v_call: TRBV6-5; cdr3_aa: CASTPTGATYNEQFF; cdr3_nt: TGTGCCAGCACCCCTACAGGGGCTACATACAATGAGCAGTTCTTC
clone_size: -; j_call: TRBJ2-1; d_call: TRBD2; v_call: TRBV10-3; cdr3_aa: CASSDSGIGLAGGNEQFF; cdr3_nt: TGTGCCAGCAGTGACTCAGGCATAGGACTAGCGGGGGGGAATGAGCAGTTCTTC
clone_size: -; j_call: TRBJ1-3; d_call: TRBD1; v_call: TRBV9; cdr3_aa: CASSPVGQGAGNTIYF; cdr3_nt: TGTGCCAGCAGCCCGGTAGGGCAGGGGGCTGGAAACACCATATATTTT
clone_size: -; j_call: TRBJ1-1; d_call: -; v_call: TRBV29-1; cdr3_aa: CSVLRRAGKNTEAFF; cdr3_nt: TGCAGCGTTCTTAGAAGGGCAGGGAAGAACACTGAAGCTTTCTTT
clone_size: once; j_call: TRBJ1-1; d_call: -; v_call: TRBV28; cdr3_aa: CASSPLGQGMWTEAFF; cdr3_nt: TGTGCCAGCAGTCCCCTTGGTCAGGGGATGTGGACTGAAGCTTTCTTT
clone_size: -; j_call: TRBJ2-7; d_call: -; v_call: TRBV6-5; cdr3_aa: CASSYSGSGAYEQYF; cdr3_nt: TGTGCCAGCAGTTACTCGGGGTCTGGGGCCTACGAGCAGTACTTC
clone_size: -; j_call: TRBJ1-2; d_call: -; v_call: TRBV2; cdr3_aa: CASSEGQGIEGYTF; cdr3_nt: TGTGCCAGCAGTGAAGGGCAGGGAATAGAGGGCTACACCTTC
clone_size: -; j_call: TRBJ2-7; d_call: -; v_call: TRBV21-1; cdr3_aa: CASSVSYEQYF; cdr3_nt: TGTGCCAGCAGCGTATCGTACGAGCAGTACTTC
clone_size: once; j_call: TRBJ2-1; d_call: TRBD2; v_call: TRBV7-8; cdr3_aa: CASSQRTSSNNEQFF; cdr3_nt: TGTGCCAGCAGCCAGCGGACTAGCTCAAACAATGAGCAGTTCTTC
clone_size: -; j_call: TRBJ1-2; d_call: TRBD1; v_call: TRBV28; cdr3_aa: CASSTRQGGGYTF; cdr3_nt: TGTGCCAGCAGTACGAGACAGGGGGGCGGCTACACCTTC
clone_size: -; j_call: TRBJ2-7; d_call: TRBD2; v_call: TRBV10-2; cdr3_aa: CASSESTSGRAYEQYF; cdr3_nt: TGCGCCAGCAGTGAGTCGACTAGCGGGAGGGCCTACGAGCAGTACTTC
clone_size: -; j_call: TRBJ2-7; d_call: -; v_call: TRBV25-1; cdr3_aa: CASRSSYEQYF; cdr3_nt: TGTGCCAGCAGGAGTTCCTACGAGCAGTACTTC
clone_size: -; j_call: TRBJ2-5; d_call: TRBD2; v_call: TRBV27; cdr3_aa: CASGSSSGGRETQYF; cdr3_nt: TGTGCCAGCGGTTCGAGTAGCGGGGGTAGGGAGACCCAGTACTTC
clone_size: -; j_call: TRBJ1-1; d_call: -; v_call: TRBV7-3; cdr3_aa: CASSVRGGNTEAFF; cdr3_nt: TGTGCCAGCAGCGTCCGTGGGGGGAACACTGAAGCTTTCTTT
clone_size: -; j_call: TRBJ2-1; d_call: -; v_call: TRBV5-4; cdr3_aa: CASSLAWQGGFNEQFF; cdr3_nt: TGTGCCAGCAGCTTGGCCTGGCAGGGGGGCTTCAATGAGCAGTTCTTC
clone_size: -; j_call: TRBJ1-2; d_call: -; v_call: TRBV10-3; cdr3_aa: CAISESGSLYGYTF; cdr3_nt: TGTGCCATCAGTGAGTCAGGATCCCTCTATGGCTACACCTTC
clone_size: -; j_call: TRBJ1-2; d_call: -; v_call: TRBV7-3; cdr3_aa: CASSLMVLSTGYTF; cdr3_nt: TGTGCCAGCAGCTTAATGGTCTTAAGCACTGGCTACACCTTC
clone_size: -; j_call: TRBJ2-2; d_call: -; v_call: TRBV10-3; cdr3_aa: CAIRAVTGELFF; cdr3_nt: TGTGCCATCAGAGCCGTCACCGGGGAGCTGTTTTTT
clone_size: -; j_call: TRBJ2-7; d_call: TRBD1; v_call: TRBV9; cdr3_aa: CASSVAGTGNYEQYF; cdr3_nt: TGTGCCAGCAGCGTAGCTGGGACAGGCAACTACGAGCAGTACTTC
clone_size: -; j_call: TRBJ1-1; d_call: -; v_call: TRBV4-1; cdr3_aa: CASSQDLILREGTEAFF; cdr3_nt: TGCGCCAGCAGCCAAGATCTTATCTTGAGGGAGGGCACTGAAGCTTTCTTT
clone_size: -; j_call: TRBJ2-1; d_call: -; v_call: TRBV6-1; cdr3_aa: CASSSGQSHDEQFF; cdr3_nt: TGTGCCAGCAGCTCCGGACAATCGCACGATGAGCAGTTCTTC
clone_size: -; j_call: TRBJ2-1; d_call: -; v_call: TRBV30; cdr3_aa: CAWSTAVAAYNEQFF; cdr3_nt: TGTGCCTGGAGTACCGCGGTAGCGGCCTACAATGAGCAGTTCTTC
clone_size: -; j_call: TRBJ2-2; d_call: -; v_call: TRBV6-5; cdr3_aa: CASSTGGTGELFF; cdr3_nt: TGTGCCAGCAGTACCGGTGGCACCGGGGAGCTGTTTTTT
clone_size: -; j_call: TRBJ2-5; d_call: TRBD2; v_call: TRBV7-9; cdr3_aa: CASSRLTSGGARETQYF; cdr3_nt: TGTGCCAGCAGCCGTTTGACTAGCGGGGGGGCCAGAGAGACCCAGTACTTC
clone_size: -; j_call: TRBJ1-3; d_call: TRBD1; v_call: TRBV19; cdr3_aa: CASAQGQSRGNTIYF; cdr3_nt: TGTGCCAGTGCCCAGGGACAGTCGCGCGGAAACACCATATATTTT
clone_size: -; j_call: TRBJ2-1; d_call: -; v_call: TRBV6-5; cdr3_aa: CASSLVGVNEQFF; cdr3_nt: TGTGCCAGCAGTTTGGTAGGGGTAAATGAGCAGTTCTTC
clone_size: -; j_call: TRBJ2-4; d_call: -; v_call: TRBV19; cdr3_aa: CASSIGAEAFQYF; cdr3_nt: TGTGCCAGTAGTATAGGGGCCGAGGCCTTTCAGTACTTC
clone_size: -; j_call: TRBJ1-5; d_call: -; v_call: TRBV10-3; cdr3_aa: CAISGGGEGNQPQHF; cdr3_nt: TGTGCCATCAGTGGGGGTGGTGAAGGAAATCAGCCCCAGCATTTT
clone_size: -; j_call: TRBJ1-4; d_call: -; v_call: TRBV5-1; cdr3_aa: CASSPGTENEKLFF; cdr3_nt: TGCGCCAGCAGCCCAGGGACGGAAAATGAAAAACTGTTTTTT
clone_size: -; j_call: TRBJ1-6; d_call: -; v_call: TRBV5-1; cdr3_aa: CASSDNSPLHF; cdr3_nt: TGCGCCAGCAGCGATAATTCACCCCTCCACTTT
clone_size: -; j_call: TRBJ2-5; d_call: -; v_call: TRBV5-1; cdr3_aa: CASSLSGQGVGETQYF; cdr3_nt: TGCGCCAGCAGCTTGAGCGGCCAGGGAGTTGGAGAGACCCAGTACTTC
clone_size: -; j_call: TRBJ2-7; d_call: -; v_call: TRBV6-1; cdr3_aa: CASRTTASSYEQYF; cdr3_nt: TGTGCCAGCAGGACGACAGCCAGCTCCTACGAGCAGTACTTC
clone_size: -; j_call: TRBJ2-3; d_call: TRBD1; v_call: TRBV9; cdr3_aa: CASSATGGAGTDTQYF; cdr3_nt: TGTGCCAGCAGCGCTACAGGGGGCGCGGGCACAGATACGCAGTATTTT
clone_size: once; j_call: TRBJ1-1; d_call: TRBD1; v_call: TRBV10-2; cdr3_aa: CASSERTGGEAFF; cdr3_nt: TGCGCCAGCAGTGAGCGGACAGGGGGTGAAGCTTTCTTT
clone_size: once; j_call: TRBJ1-1; d_call: TRBD1; v_call: TRBV18; cdr3_aa: CASSHGTGQNTEAFF; cdr3_nt: TGTGCCAGCTCACACGGGACAGGGCAGAACACTGAAGCTTTCTTT
clone_size: -; j_call: TRBJ2-1; d_call: -; v_call: TRBV6-4; cdr3_aa: CASIDHRSRVGSYNEQFF; cdr3_nt: TGTGCCAGCATCGACCACCGATCCAGGGTAGGCTCCTACAATGAGCAGTTCTTC